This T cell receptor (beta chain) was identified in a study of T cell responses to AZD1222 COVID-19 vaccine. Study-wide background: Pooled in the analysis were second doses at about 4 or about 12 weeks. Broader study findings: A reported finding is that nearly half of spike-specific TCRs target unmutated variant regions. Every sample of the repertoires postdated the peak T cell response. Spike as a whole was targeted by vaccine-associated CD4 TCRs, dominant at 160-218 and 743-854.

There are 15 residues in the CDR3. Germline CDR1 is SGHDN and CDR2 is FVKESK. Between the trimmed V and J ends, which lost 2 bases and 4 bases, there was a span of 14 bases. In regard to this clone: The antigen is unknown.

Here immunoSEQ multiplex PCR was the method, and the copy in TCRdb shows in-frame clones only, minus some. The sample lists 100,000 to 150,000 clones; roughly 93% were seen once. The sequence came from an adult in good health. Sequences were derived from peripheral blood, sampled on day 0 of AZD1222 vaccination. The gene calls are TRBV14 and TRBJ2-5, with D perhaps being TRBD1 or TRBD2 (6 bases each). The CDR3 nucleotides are TGTGCCAGCAGCCAACTAACAGGGCGGGGAGAGACCCAGTACTTC. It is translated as CASSQLTGRGETQYF.